These 26 T cell receptor beta chains came from one sample sequenced in a study of CD8 T cells in ankylosing spondylitis. TCRdb recomputed calls from the 5' RACE reads with MiXCR, one row per CDR3 protein. The sample carries some 800,000 distinct CDR3 sequences, approximately 10% recorded once. These receptors have no identified antigens. Broader study findings: A TCR beta motif made of fewer than 10 highly homologous variants seemed typical of ankylosing spondylitis blood.

Sample: blood, either unsorted or a sorted T cell fraction (not recorded which). These TCRs come from a male donor with ankylosing spondylitis.

This clonotype was seen more than once but under ten times. This chain joins TRBV10-3 and TRBJ2-5; 7 bases are shared with TRBD2. Germline lookup yields CDR1 ENHRY and CDR2 SYGVKD. Losses at the gene ends were 5 bases for V and 1 base for J; bases not matched to a gene: 1. The CDR3 covers 13 residues. The CDR3 region has the DNA TGTGCCATCAGTAGCGGGACCCAAGAGACCCAGTACTTC. This translates into CAISSGTQETQYF.

This clonotype was seen more than once but under ten times. Here the CDR3 reads CASTSTDWGQPQHF. CDR3 sequence (DNA): TGTGCCAGCACCTCGACGGACTGGGGACAGCCCCAGCATTTT. The chain is built from TRBV28 and TRBJ1-5, with D hard to call. V lost 7 bases and J 7 bases, leaving 17 bases between the germline ends. Germline CDR1 and CDR2: MDHEN and SYDVKM. The CDR3 is 14 residues long.

The rearrangement joins TRBV6-1 to TRBJ1-5; TRBD1 matches at 8 bases. The CDR3 covers 15 residues. Germline lookup yields CDR1 MNHNS and CDR2 SASEGT. V lost 7 bases and J lost 6; bases outside the gene matches: 11. The CDR3 DNA reads as TGTGCCAGCACTACCGCAGGGGGCCGAGCTCAGCCCCAGCATTTT. Its translation: CASTTAGGRAQPQHF.

This clonotype was seen many times. The chain recombines TRBV19 with TRBJ2-5; D remains unclear. The CDR3 is 16 residues long. Germline-derived CDR1 and CDR2 are LNHDA and SQIVND (reference sequence). The germline V and J ends were trimmed by 3 bases and 1 base, with 15 bases remaining between them. The CDR3, as DNA: TGTGCCAGTAGTATTTGGGGTGCAGGCATCCAAGAGACCCAGTACTTC. Translating it yields CASSIWGAGIQETQYF.

The chain joins TRBV12-3 or TRBV12-4 to TRBJ2-7; weak D call: TRBD2 (5 bases). V was cut by 6 bases and J by 5 bases, with 14 bases left in between. CDR3 length equals 13 residues. The CDR3 region has the DNA TGTGCCAGCAGCCCCTCGGGGAGTGACGAGCAGTACTTC. Its protein product is CASSPSGSDEQYF.

This clonotype was detected once. The V and J genes are TRBV28 and TRBJ2-7, with 7 bases matching TRBD2. Trimming cost V 8 bases and J 7 bases; bases outside gene matches: 8. The CDR3 is made up of 12 amino acids. Germline V CDR1 and CDR2: MDHEN, SYDVKM. As DNA, the CDR3 is TGTGCCAGCGGAGGGCAGGGAGGGGAGCAGTACTTC. Translating it yields CASGGQGGEQYF.

V and J are TRBV6-1 and TRBJ1-4, with a tentative D call TRBD1 (5 bases). Trimming took off 6 bases at V and 4 bases at J, with 18 bases between the two ends. CDR1 and CDR2 (germline): MNHNS, SASEGT. CDR3 size: 16 residues. This CDR3 reads CASSPRGREVNEKLFF. CDR3 sequence (DNA): TGTGCCAGCAGCCCCCGGGGGAGAGAGGTTAATGAAAAACTGTTTTTT.

This clonotype occurred a few times. CDR3 DNA sequence: TGTGCCAGCAGCCCAACTAGCGGGGGGCCCTCTGAGCAGTTCTTC. Translated: CASSPTSGGPSEQFF. The chain is built from TRBV6-2 or TRBV6-3 and TRBJ2-1; 12 positions agree with TRBD2. Germline CDR1 is MNHEY and CDR2 is SVGEGT. Germline trimming cut 6 bases from V and 9 bases from J; bases unmatched to any gene: 9. CDR3 size: 15 residues.

Ten or more counts support this clonotype. The V gene is TRBV7-2, the J gene TRBJ1-1; D unresolved. V dropped 5 bases and J dropped 6 bases, with 10 bases sitting between them. CDR1 and CDR2 (germline): SGHTA, FQGNSA. The CDR3 is 12 residues long. The CDR3 nucleotides are TGTGCCAGCAGCCTCCCGTGGTCTGAAGCTTTCTTT. It codes for CASSLPWSEAFF.

This chain uses TRBV5-1 with TRBJ2-2; no firm D call. CDR3 length: 14 residues. The germline gives CDR1 SGHRS, CDR2 YFSETQ. Trimming removed 0 bases at V and 7 bases at J, with 10 bases between. CDR3 sequence (DNA): TGCGCCAGCAGCTTGGAATCCGTCATCGGGGAGCTGTTTTTT. Encoded protein: CASSLESVIGELFF. The whole variable domain, filled in from reference TRBV5-1 and TRBJ2-2, reads KAGVTQTPRYLIKTRGQQVTLSCSPISGHRSVSWYQQTPGQGLQFLFEYFSETQRNKGNFPGRFSGRQFSNSRSEMNVSTLELGDSALYLCASSLESVIGELFFGEGSRLTVL.

This sequence joins TRBV20-1 and TRBJ1-5; maybe TRBD1 (6 bases). The CDR3 extends over 13 amino acids. Germline V lookup: CDR1 DFQATT, CDR2 SNEGSKA (reference sequence). Trimming cost V 5 bases and J 3 bases, with 11 bases left between them. CDR3 protein: CSALRDINQPQHF. The CDR3 nucleotides are TGCAGTGCTCTCCGGGACATCAATCAGCCCCAGCATTTT.

The chain is built from TRBV27 and TRBJ2-6, with no clear D. The CDR3 spans 13 residues. Germline V gives CDR1 MNHEY, CDR2 SMNVEV (reference sequence). Trimming took 3 bases from V and 8 from J, leaving 8 bases between them. The CDR3, as DNA: TGTGCCAGCAGTTTCCGGGTAACCAACGTCCTGACTTTC. Residues: CASSFRVTNVLTF.

This rearrangement joins TRBV20-1 to TRBJ2-1, with D perhaps being TRBD1 or TRBD2 (6 bases each). Trimming removed 7 bases from V and 1 base from J, with 14 bases in between. CDR3 length equals 14 residues. Germline lookup yields CDR1 DFQATT and CDR2 SNEGSKA (reference sequence). As DNA, the CDR3 is TGCAGTGTCAGGAGGGGGGTATCCTACAATGAGCAGTTCTTC. Translated, it gives CSVRRGVSYNEQFF.

This clonotype was counted a few times. This chain connects TRBV10-3 to TRBJ2-1; tentatively, D is TRBD1 (7 bases). The CDR3 is 14 amino acids. Germline V gene lookup returns CDR1 ENHRY and CDR2 SYGVKD. Trimming cost V 7 bases and J 7 bases, with 17 bases left between them. The CDR3 region is CAIKGAPRGNEQFF. CDR3 nucleotides: TGTGCCATCAAGGGGGCTCCACGGGGGAATGAGCAGTTCTTC.

This clonotype occurred a few times. The chain uses TRBV7-9 and TRBJ1-2, with 7 bases identical to TRBD1. Per germline, CDR1 SEHNR and CDR2 FQNEAQ (reference sequence). The junction had 7 bases not matched to a gene; V was cut back by 5 bases and J by 4 bases. This CDR3 has 14 residues. The CDR3 DNA reads as TGTGCCAGCAGCCGTACCGGGACAGCCTATGGCTACACCTTC. Protein sequence: CASSRTGTAYGYTF.

This clonotype was counted between two and nine times. This chain connects TRBV6-5 to TRBJ2-3; 10 bases map to TRBD2. J was trimmed by 4 bases and V by 1 base; bases with no gene match: 5. The CDR3 extends over 16 amino acids. Germline CDR1 is MNHEY and CDR2 is SVGAGI. The CDR3 region is CASSYYASGRPDTQYF. In DNA, the CDR3 is TGTGCCAGCAGTTACTACGCTAGCGGGAGACCAGATACGCAGTATTTT.

This clonotype has more than one count but fewer than ten. The chain has TRBV12-3 or TRBV12-4 and TRBJ2-5; the D call may be TRBD1 or TRBD2 (5 bases each). This CDR3 contains 14 residues. Trimming shortened V by 6 bases and J by 1 base, and 12 bases separated the two germline ends. The CDR3 bases are TGTGCCAGCAGCCGGGGCCGAAGCCAAGAGACCCAGTACTTC. Encoded protein: CASSRGRSQETQYF.

This rearrangement joins TRBV10-3 to TRBJ2-5, with D perhaps TRBD1 (6 bases). The CDR3 contains 13 residues. V was shortened by 2 bases and J by 5 bases, with 9 bases between the two germline ends. The germline CDR1 and CDR2 sequences are ENHRY and SYGVKD. The DNA for the CDR3 is TGTGCCATCAGTGAGGTTAGGGGGGAGACCCAGTACTTC. Protein: CAISEVRGETQYF.

The chain carries TRBV9 and TRBJ1-2, with D perhaps TRBD1 (6 bases). Germline loops: CDR1 SGDLS, CDR2 YYNGEE. V was clipped by 4 bases and J by 4 bases, with 17 bases between them. The CDR3 runs to 15 residues. CDR3 in DNA: TGTGCCAGCAGCCCAGCCACAGGGACCGGCTATGGCTACACCTTC. Translated: CASSPATGTGYGYTF.

The chain combines TRBV11-2 with TRBJ2-2, with a weak D call TRBD2 (6 bases). The V and J ends lost 5 bases and 1 base respectively, with 14 bases between them. The CDR3 length is 16 residues. Per the germline V gene, CDR1 is SGHAT and CDR2 is FQNNGV. The CDR3 bases are TGTGCCAGCAGCCCTTGGCGCGGGAAGAACACCGGGGAGCTGTTTTTT. Encoded protein: CASSPWRGKNTGELFF. The full variable domain, its missing parts supplied by reference TRBV11-2 and TRBJ2-2, is EAGVAQSPRYKIIEKRQSVAFWCNPISGHATLYWYQQILGQGPKLLIQFQNNGVVDDSQLPKDRFSAERLKGVDSTLKIQPAKLEDSAVYLCASSPWRGKNTGELFFGEGSRLTVL.

V is TRBV7-2 and J is TRBJ2-2; D is unresolved. V lost 3 bases to trimming and J lost 6 bases, with 14 bases between them. The CDR3 covers 15 residues. Germline loops: CDR1 SGHTA, CDR2 FQGNSA. In DNA form, the CDR3 reads TGTGCCAGCAGCTTTGTCATCTCACAACCCGGGGAGCTGTTTTTT. This sequence encodes CASSFVISQPGELFF. Supplemented by reference TRBV7-2 and TRBJ2-2, the full variable domain reads GAGVSQSPSNKVTEKGKDVELRCDPISGHTALYWYRQSLGQGLEFLIYFQGNSAPDKSGLPSDRFSAERTGGSVSTLTIQRTQQEDSAVYLCASSFVISQPGELFFGEGSRLTVL.

This rearrangement joins TRBV20-1 to TRBJ2-2; 8 positions agree with TRBD2. The germline CDR1 and CDR2 sequences are DFQATT and SNEGSKA (reference sequence). Trimming removed 3 bases from V and 3 bases from J; junction bases left unmatched: 6. The CDR3 totals 15 residues. The CDR3 DNA follows: TGCAGTGCTAGGGCGGGAGGCTTATACACCGGGGAGCTGTTTTTT. Its translation: CSARAGGLYTGELFF.

The sample holds a few counts of this clonotype. V is TRBV27 and J is TRBJ2-3, with TRBD2 matching 11 bases. V shed 5 bases, J shed 11 bases, and the junction held 15 bases outside the gene matches. This CDR3 comprises 16 residues. The germline V gene encodes CDR1 MNHEY and CDR2 SMNVEV (reference sequence). The CDR3 nucleotides are TGTGCCAGCAGTCAAGGGACTAGCGGAGTCAGGGGAGGGCAGTATTTT. Amino acids: CASSQGTSGVRGGQYF.

The rearrangement joins TRBV20-1 to TRBJ2-5; 11 bases line up with TRBD2. CDR3 length: 14 amino acids. Germline V gene lookup returns CDR1 DFQATT and CDR2 SNEGSKA (reference sequence). J gave up 7 bases and V 6 bases, and 10 bases lay outside the gene matches. CDR3 sequence reads: CSAKIAGGQGTQYF. The DNA for the CDR3 is TGCAGTGCCAAAATAGCGGGGGGGCAGGGGACCCAGTACTTC.

Turning to this clonotype: A much more abundant neighbour one base away suggests this may be a read error. Given the absence of the conserved phenylalanine or tryptophan at the CDR3 end, a read error is likely. The chain recombines TRBV20-1 with TRBJ2-3, with D tentatively TRBD2 (6 bases). CDR1 is DFQATT, CDR2 SNEGSKA, per germline (reference sequence). Trimming removed 8 bases at V and 2 bases at J, with 17 bases between. The CDR3 extends over 14 amino acids. The CDR3 DNA sequence: TGCAGTACCGTAGTTGGGGACTTCACAGATACGCAGTATCTT. It is translated as CSTVVGDFTDTQYL.

Only a few counts were recorded for this clonotype. The chain recombines TRBV5-1 with TRBJ2-3, with D perhaps TRBD1 or TRBD2 (5 bases each). Germline-derived CDR1 and CDR2 are SGHRS and YFSETQ. The CDR3 has 14 residues. The V gene lost 4 bases and the J gene lost 8 bases, with 17 bases spanning the gap. CDR3 sequence: CASSLGPPAGTQYF. The CDR3 DNA reads TGCGCCAGCAGCCTGGGACCCCCCGCGGGTACGCAGTATTTT. The whole variable domain, remainder taken from reference TRBV5-1 and TRBJ2-3, is KAGVTQTPRYLIKTRGQQVTLSCSPISGHRSVSWYQQTPGQGLQFLFEYFSETQRNKGNFPGRFSGRQFSNSRSEMNVSTLELGDSALYLCASSLGPPAGTQYFGPGTRLTVL.